This T cell receptor (beta chain) stems from a study of blood T cells in healthy people across ages. Overall study results and limits: Diversity figures derived from one million T cells were judged to underestimate the true value.

Next came a second PCR, run for about 7 to 11 cycles, which used a sample-barcoded 5' primer along with a J-beta primer mix. TCRdb recomputed calls from the 5' RACE reads with MiXCR, one row per CDR3 protein. The sample contains approximately 580,000 distinct CDR3 sequences, approximately 25% of which appear only once. The CDR3 is 15 residues long. V was cut by 6 bases and J by 8 bases, with 20 bases left in between. Germline V gives CDR1 SGHTA, CDR2 FQGNSA. On this clonotype itself: Its antigen is still unknown.

In addition, the sample was reused for a study of T cells of mothers and their children. This second study notes: Whether pairs are related or unrelated, thymic selection shapes their TCR recombination output in much the same way.

The sequence came from a boy between 5 and 17 years old in good health. Sequenced: blood. The genes are TRBV7-2 and TRBJ2-1; D is possibly TRBD2 (5 bases). The CDR3 reads CASSKGDGFVDEQFF. The DNA of the CDR3 is TGTGCCAGCAGTAAGGGAGATGGTTTTGTGGATGAGCAGTTCTTC.